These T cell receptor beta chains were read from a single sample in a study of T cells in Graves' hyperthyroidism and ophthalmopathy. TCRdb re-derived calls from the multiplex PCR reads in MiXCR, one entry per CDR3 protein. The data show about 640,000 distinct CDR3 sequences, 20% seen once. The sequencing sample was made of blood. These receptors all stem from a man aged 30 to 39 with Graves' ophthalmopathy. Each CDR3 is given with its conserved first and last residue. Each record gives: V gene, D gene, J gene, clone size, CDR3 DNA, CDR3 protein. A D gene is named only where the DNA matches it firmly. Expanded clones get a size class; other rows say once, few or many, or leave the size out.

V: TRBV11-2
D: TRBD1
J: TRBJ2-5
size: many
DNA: TGTGCCAGCAGCGTAGGGACAGTTCAAGAGACCCAGTACTTC
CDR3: CASSVGTVQETQYF

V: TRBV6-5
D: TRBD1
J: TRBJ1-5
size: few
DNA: TGTGCCAGCAGTTACTCAGGCAGGGGGGAGCCCCAGCATTTT
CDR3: CASSYSGRGEPQHF

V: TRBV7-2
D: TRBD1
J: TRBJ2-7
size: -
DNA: TGTGCCAGCAGCTTCGGACAGGCTGGTTCCTACGAGCAGTACTTC
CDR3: CASSFGQAGSYEQYF

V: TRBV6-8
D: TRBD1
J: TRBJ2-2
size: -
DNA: TGTGCCAGCAGTAACGGACAGGGGGCGTTCGGGGAGCTGTTTTTT
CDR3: CASSNGQGAFGELFF

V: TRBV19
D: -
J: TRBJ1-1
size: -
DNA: TGTGCCATCAACAGGGTGGGAACTGAAGCTTTCTTT
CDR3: CAINRVGTEAFF

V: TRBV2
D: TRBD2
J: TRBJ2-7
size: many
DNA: TGTGCCAGCAGTGACAGGCTAGCGGGAGGGCACGAGCAGTACTTC
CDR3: CASSDRLAGGHEQYF

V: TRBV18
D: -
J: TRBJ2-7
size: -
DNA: TGTGCCAGCTCACCACCGGCGGGACCCTACGAGCAGTACTTC
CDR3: CASSPPAGPYEQYF

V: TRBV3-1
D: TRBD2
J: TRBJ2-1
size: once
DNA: TGTGCCAGCAGCCAAGAAGGGGGAGGTCTAGCGGGAGGGTGGTCCTACAATGAGCAGTTCTTC
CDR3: CASSQEGGGLAGGWSYNEQFF

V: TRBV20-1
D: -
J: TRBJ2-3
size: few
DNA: TGCAGTGCTCCCCCACACCCTCCCACAGATACGCAGTATTTT
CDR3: CSAPPHPPTDTQYF

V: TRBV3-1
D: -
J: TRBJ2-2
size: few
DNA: TGTGCCAGCAGCCCTGGTAGGATGGCCGGGGAGCTGTTTTTT
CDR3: CASSPGRMAGELFF

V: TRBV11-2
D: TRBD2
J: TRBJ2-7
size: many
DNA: TGTGCCAGCAGCCCTCAGACTAGCGGGAAATACGAGCAGTACTTC
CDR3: CASSPQTSGKYEQYF

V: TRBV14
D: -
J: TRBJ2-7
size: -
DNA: TGTGCCAGCAGCCAAGTCCTGGCGGGACAATACTCCCACGAGCAGTACTTC
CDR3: CASSQVLAGQYSHEQYF

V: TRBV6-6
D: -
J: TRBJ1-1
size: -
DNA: TGTGCCAGCAGTTACAGGGGTGCGGGGAACACTGAAGCTTTCTTT
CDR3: CASSYRGAGNTEAFF

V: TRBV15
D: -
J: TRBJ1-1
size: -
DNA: TGTGCCACCAGCAGCCCCCGGGTGAACACTGAAGCTTTCTTT
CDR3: CATSSPRVNTEAFF

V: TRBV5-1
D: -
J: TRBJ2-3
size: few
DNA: TGCGCCAGCAGCCAACCGAACGAGGCGCAGTATTTT
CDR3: CASSQPNEAQYF

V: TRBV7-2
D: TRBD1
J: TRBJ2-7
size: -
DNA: TGTGCCAGCAGCTCCGAGACCCTACAGGGGTACGAGCAGTACTTC
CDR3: CASSSETLQGYEQYF

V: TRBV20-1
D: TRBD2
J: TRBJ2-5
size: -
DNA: TGCAGTGCTACTAGCGGGAGATCTAATCGGGTGTCCCAGTACTTC
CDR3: CSATSGRSNRVSQYF

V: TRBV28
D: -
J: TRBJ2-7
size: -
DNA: TGTGCCAGCAGTACATACCCAATAATGGTGCAGTACTTC
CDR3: CASSTYPIMVQYF

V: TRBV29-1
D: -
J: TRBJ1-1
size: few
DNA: TGCAGCGTTGAAGGGGGGGGGGGGCTGGCAACTGAAGCTTTCTTT
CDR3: CSVEGGGGLATEAFF

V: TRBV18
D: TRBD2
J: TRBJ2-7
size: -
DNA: TGTGCCAGCTCACCAAACGGGGGGGAGTACGAGCAGTACTTC
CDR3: CASSPNGGEYEQYF

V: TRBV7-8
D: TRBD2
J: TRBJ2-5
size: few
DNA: TGTGCCAGCAGCCCTAGCGGGAGTCGACAAGAGACCCAGTACTTC
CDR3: CASSPSGSRQETQYF

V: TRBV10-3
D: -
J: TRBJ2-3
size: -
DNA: TGTGCCATCACCGACAACTTAGGGGGCACAGATACGCAGTATTTT
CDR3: CAITDNLGGTDTQYF